This TCR beta chain derives from a study of identical twins. V trimming: 3 bases; J trimming: 4 bases; junction bases outside the gene matches: 6. The CDR3 spans 14 residues. Germline CDR1 DFQATT, CDR2 SNEGSKA (reference sequence). TCRdb called the 5' RACE reads again in MiXCR, with one record for every CDR3 protein. Among about 530,000 distinct CDR3 sequences listed, 20% to 25% were seen once. The sample was also reused in another study, on yellow fever vaccine responses in identical twins.

V usage is TRBV20-1 and J usage is TRBJ2-5; TRBD2 aligns across 9 bases. This TCR derives from a woman between 18 and 30 years old in good health. The specimen was CD4+ T cells sorted from blood. The CDR3 loop is CSASPSGELETQYF. DNA of the CDR3: TGCAGTGCTAGCCCTAGCGGGGAATTAGAGACCCAGTACTTC.